This T cell receptor beta chain was identified during a study of cytomegalovirus exposure and HLA in healthy donors. The PCR ran on 60 Vbeta and 13 Jbeta primers. Under the authors' procedure: Later, an analysis found about 80 million unique TCR beta chains, and 9.5 million to 12 million of these were shared. Assay: immunoSEQ multiplex PCR; the TCRdb copy retains only in-frame clones and omits some. For V, J and clone size, that table is used; D and trimming come from the DNA. This table has 80,000 to 95,000 clones, roughly 70% appearing once. General study points: 150 or so TCR beta chains were listed as cytomegalovirus-associated. Prior analysis indicated that the majority of TCR beta V segments exhibited productivity approximately 90% or approximately 30% of the time.

A single count supports this clone. Its matching antigen is unknown. CDR3 size: 13 residues. CDR1 SQVTM and CDR2 ANQGSEA come from the germline V gene. The source is a woman between 18 and 30 years old in good health and CMV-seropositive. The rearrangement uses TRBV29-1 and TRBJ2-5, with TRBD1 matching 8 bases. Matching the DNA end better, TRBJ2-7 makes the J call doubtful. The sequenced material came from PBMCs. The CDR3 here is CSARQGSSYEQYF. CDR3 in DNA: TGCAGCGCCCGACAGGGGAGCTCCTACGAGCAGTACTTC.